This paragraph reports one TCR beta chain. Its antigen is unknown. It has no much larger one-base neighbor in the sample; base qualities were not kept. Amplification of TCR beta CDR3 regions was carried out from RNA transcripts. The first round of RT-PCR for the TCR CDR3 was performed with the HTBI primer set and the Qiagen OneStep RT-PCR kit. The libraries were constructed in a second round of multiplex PCR and then size-selected and purified. Libraries were sequenced paired-end with 100 bp reads on an Illumina HiSeq2000. From the authors' description of their analysis: SOAPnuke was used to process the raw data, with reads discarded if the reads contained adapters or uncalled bases, had a mean Phred below 15, or lacked an exact constant-primer or identifier match. High-quality paired reads were merged with COPE v1.2.5, and unique nucleotide sequences were defined as clonotypes. Clonotypes were aligned to IMGT TRBV, TRBD and TRBJ reference segments using MiTCR v1.1. The analysis was restricted to V-J combinations with a frequency above 0.0001, which together covered 99% to 99.2% of the repertoires. The TCS score was defined as F50 (clonal expansion) divided by E x V (chaos), with BLOSUM62-based TCRdist calculated between CDR3 peptides within each V-J. Welch's t-statistics and random forest reduced fewer than 550 V-J features to some 14, which were used in a naive Bayes classifier (R e1071). Thyroid-blood repertoire similarity was quantified with the Morisita-Horn index. Starting from the raw public reads, TCRdb applied fastp trimming at Q25, assembled clones with MiXCR and retained in-frame beta chains. One record per CDR3 amino acid sequence lists the most common genes and DNA. These V and J calls originate from TCRdb's pipeline instead of the authors' own analysis. This sample lists 640,000 or so distinct CDR3 sequences; about 15% were detected once. The ten largest clones capture over 3.5% of the sample.

Ophthalmopathy patients had moderately to severely active disease, with a Clinical Activity Score of 3 or more, a NOSPECS grade of 4 or more, and a disease duration of less than 3 months. Patients with uncontrolled infections, other autoimmune diseases, pregnancy or lactation were excluded. Clinical symptoms, serum thyroxine and TRAb, thyroid ultrasound, and orbital computed tomography formed the basis for the diagnoses. PBMCs were isolated from about 9.2 ml of fresh peripheral blood by Ficoll-Paque density gradient centrifugation. Total RNA was extracted with Trizol reagent, and quality was checked on an Agilent 2100 Bioanalyzer. The data derive from a study of T cells in Graves' hyperthyroidism and ophthalmopathy (dated 2019 in TCRdb). Some background on the complete study: Peripheral blood samples were taken at the time of initial diagnosis, prior to any treatment. To identify distinguishing TCR V-J signatures, a discovery cohort of roughly 100 patients was used, comprising 40 to 45 with Graves' ophthalmopathy and 57 with stable Graves' hyperthyroidism. Whether ophthalmopathy could be predicted prospectively was tested in an independent validation cohort made up of 18 to 20 hyperthyroidism patients plus 17 patients who later progressed to ophthalmopathy. The 85 to 100 discovery patients were divided at random into training and test sets in a 7:3 ratio. Thyroid tissue and blood T-cell repertoires from six Graves' hyperthyroidism patients were also compared in the study. After blood sampling, hyperthyroidism patients were treated with methimazole at a starting dose of 30 mg daily, and ophthalmopathy patients were treated with high-dose intravenous methylprednisolone. TCR Vbeta CDR3 sequencing of 120 to 150 peripheral blood samples (43 ophthalmopathy, roughly 72 hyperthyroidism and roughly 17 progressor patients) is reported in the paper.

Between the V and J ends, shortened by 2 bases and 1 base respectively, the junction contains 15 bases. As encoded in the germline V gene, CDR1 is MNHEY while CDR2 is SVGEGT. From the cysteine up to the phenylalanine, the CDR3 has a length of 16 residues. Just CDR3 DNA is preserved here, 48 bases in frame from base 1. What the authors observed across the whole study: Blood samples also contained most of the expanded thyroid clonotypes (frequency above 0.001), which suggests that blood repertoires may reflect thyroid immune responses. Sample size was not statistically predetermined, and investigators were not blinded to group allocation. In validation, progression to ophthalmopathy was predicted by the model with almost 71% sensitivity and 72% to 80% specificity, a median of 6.5 months before onset. Ophthalmopathy was separated from stable hyperthyroidism by a 13 V-J signature model, with 85% to 90% sensitivity and about 84% specificity obtained in cross-validation and 80%/75% obtained in testing.

The source is a woman between 40 and 50 years old with Graves' ophthalmopathy. The chain joins TRBV6-2 or TRBV6-3 to TRBJ2-7; TRBD1 is perhaps the D gene, given 7 matching bases. Sample: blood. The DNA reads TGTGCCAGCAGTTACGGTAGGGCAGGGGGGTCCTACGAGCAGTACTTC. This gives the protein CASSYGRAGGSYEQYF.